This TCR beta chain comes out of a study of cytomegalovirus exposure and HLA in healthy donors. The study sampled nominally healthy donors, though unrecorded immune exposures were likely. Vbeta (60) and Jbeta (13) primers were used in the PCR. This table comes from immunoSEQ multiplex PCR, and its TCRdb copy is limited to in-frame clones, with some not included. The sample includes approximately 190,000 clones, roughly 80% seen only once; the top ten take approximately 6.5%. The junction had 5 bases not matched to a gene; V was cut back by 7 bases and J by 3 bases. The CDR3 covers 12 residues. Germline assignment: CDR1 SQVTM and CDR2 ANQGSEA.

The sequence derives from a woman aged 50 to 60 in good health and CMV-seropositive. Source material: PBMCs. The chain combines TRBV29-1 with TRBJ1-2; TRBD1 aligns across 7 bases. CDR3 in amino acids: CSASRGDYGYTF. The CDR3, as DNA: TGCAGCGCTTCCAGGGGGGACTATGGCTACACCTTC.